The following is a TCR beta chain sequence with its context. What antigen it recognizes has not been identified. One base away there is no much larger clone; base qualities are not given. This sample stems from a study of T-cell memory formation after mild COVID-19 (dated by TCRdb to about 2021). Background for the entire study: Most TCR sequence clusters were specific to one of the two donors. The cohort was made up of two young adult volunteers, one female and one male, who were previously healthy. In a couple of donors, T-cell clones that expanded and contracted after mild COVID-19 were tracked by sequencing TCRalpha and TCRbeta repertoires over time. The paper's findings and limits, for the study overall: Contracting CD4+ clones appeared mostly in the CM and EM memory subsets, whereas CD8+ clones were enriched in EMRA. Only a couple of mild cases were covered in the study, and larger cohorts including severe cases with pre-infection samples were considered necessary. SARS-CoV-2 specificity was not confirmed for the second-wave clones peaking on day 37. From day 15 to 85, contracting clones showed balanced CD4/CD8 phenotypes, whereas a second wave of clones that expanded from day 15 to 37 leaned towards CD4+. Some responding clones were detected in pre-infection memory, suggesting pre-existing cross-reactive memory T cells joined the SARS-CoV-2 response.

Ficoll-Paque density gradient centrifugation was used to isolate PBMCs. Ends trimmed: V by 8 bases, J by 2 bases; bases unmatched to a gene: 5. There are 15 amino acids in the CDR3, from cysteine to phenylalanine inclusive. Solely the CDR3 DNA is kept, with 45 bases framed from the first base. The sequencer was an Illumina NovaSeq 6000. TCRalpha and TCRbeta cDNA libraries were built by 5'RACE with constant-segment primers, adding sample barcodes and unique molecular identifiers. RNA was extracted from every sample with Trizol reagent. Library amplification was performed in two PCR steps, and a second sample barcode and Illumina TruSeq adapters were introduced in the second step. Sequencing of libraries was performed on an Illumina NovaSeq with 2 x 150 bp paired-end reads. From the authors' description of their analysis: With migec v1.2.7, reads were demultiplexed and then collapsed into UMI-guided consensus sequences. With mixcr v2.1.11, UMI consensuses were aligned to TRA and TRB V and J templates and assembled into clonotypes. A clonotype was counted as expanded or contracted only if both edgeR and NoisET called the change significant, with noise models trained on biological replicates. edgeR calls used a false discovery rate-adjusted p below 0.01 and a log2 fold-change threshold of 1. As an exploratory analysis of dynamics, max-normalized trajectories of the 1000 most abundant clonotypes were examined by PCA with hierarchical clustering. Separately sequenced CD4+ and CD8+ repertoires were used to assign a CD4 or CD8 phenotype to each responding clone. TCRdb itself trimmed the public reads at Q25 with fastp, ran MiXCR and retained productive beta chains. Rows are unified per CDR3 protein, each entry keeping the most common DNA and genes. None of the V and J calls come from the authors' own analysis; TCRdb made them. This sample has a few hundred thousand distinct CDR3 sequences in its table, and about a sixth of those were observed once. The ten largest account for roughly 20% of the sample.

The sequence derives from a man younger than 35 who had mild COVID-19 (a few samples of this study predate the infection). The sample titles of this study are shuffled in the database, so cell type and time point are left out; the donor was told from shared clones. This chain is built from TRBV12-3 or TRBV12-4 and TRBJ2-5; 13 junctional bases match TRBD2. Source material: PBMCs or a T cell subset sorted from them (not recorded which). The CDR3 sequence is CASLRGLAGQETQYF. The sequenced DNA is TGTGCCAGCTTAAGGGGACTAGCGGGACAAGAGACCCAGTACTTC.